Presented here are 19 T cell receptor beta chains from one specimen sequenced in a study of cytomegalovirus exposure and HLA in healthy donors. PCR involved 60 Vbeta and 13 Jbeta primers. Libraries were prepared by immunoSEQ multiplex PCR; TCRdb keeps only in-frame clonotypes and omits some of them. Of approximately 100,000 clones detected, 74% appear once; the ten largest clones hold 1.8%. Sequencing was done on a sample of PBMCs. These receptors were obtained from a male donor in good health and CMV-seronegative.

This chain connects TRBV28 to TRBJ2-1, with 7 positions matching TRBD2. Germline V gene sequence: CDR1 MDHEN, CDR2 SYDVKM. There are 13 residues in the CDR3. The J segment lost 7 bases and the V segment lost 10 bases, leaving 10 bases of the junction unmatched. As DNA, the CDR3 is TGTGCCACCGATGGGGGGAGGGGAAATGAGCAGTTCTTC. This translates into CATDGGRGNEQFF.

This clone was seen a handful of times. The CDR3 DNA reads TGTGCCAGCAGTAATGGGCAGGGATACACTGAAGCTTTCTTT. Its translation is CASSNGQGYTEAFF. This chain connects TRBV6-1 to TRBJ1-1; tentative D call: TRBD1 (5 bases). The V and J ends lost 5 bases and 3 bases respectively, with 13 bases between them. Germline V CDR1 and CDR2: MNHNS, SASEGT. The CDR3 consists of 14 residues.

This chain connects TRBV2 to TRBJ2-7, with TRBD2 matching over 10 bases. This CDR3 has 15 residues. After removal of 7 bases from V and 3 bases from J, the junction contained 9 bases not matched to a gene. Germline CDR1 is SNHLY and CDR2 is FYNNEI. CDR3 region: CASILPLAGIYEQYF. The CDR3 nucleotides read TGTGCCAGCATCTTACCACTAGCGGGAATCTACGAGCAGTACTTC.

The chain uses TRBV9 and TRBJ2-7; 7 bases are shared with TRBD2. With V trimmed by 4 bases and J by 1 base, 8 bases remained unmatched. The CDR3 runs to 15 residues. Per the germline V gene, CDR1 is SGDLS and CDR2 is YYNGEE. The CDR3 loop reads CASSPVGGISYEQYF. DNA of the CDR3: TGTGCCAGCAGCCCGGTCGGGGGGATATCCTACGAGCAGTACTTC.

The J gene is TRBJ1-2, the V gene TRBV7-8; no clear D gene. CDR1 SGHVS and CDR2 FQNEAQ come from the germline V gene. Trimming stripped 1 base from V and 5 bases from J, with 11 bases between. The CDR3 contains 14 residues. CDR3 residues: CASSLESGRYGYTF. The CDR3 DNA sequence: TGTGCCAGCAGCTTAGAATCGGGTCGGTATGGCTACACCTTC.

The chain is built from TRBV29-1 and TRBJ2-5; 13 nucleotides align to TRBD2. This CDR3 comprises 16 residues. V lost 6 bases and J lost 5; bases outside the gene matches: 12. Germline V lookup: CDR1 SQVTM, CDR2 ANQGSEA. The CDR3: CSVRIPGLAGEETQYF. The DNA of the CDR3 is TGCAGCGTCCGGATCCCCGGACTAGCGGGAGAGGAGACCCAGTACTTC.

The chain joins TRBV7-6 to TRBJ2-1; 11 positions match TRBD2. Trimming took 5 bases from V and 7 from J; bases not matched to a gene: 10. Germline CDR1 and CDR2: SGHVS and FNYEAQ. The CDR3 spans 16 residues. CDR3 in DNA: TGTGCCAGCAGCCGAAACGTAGCGGGAGGGCCAAATGAGCAGTTCTTC. Amino acids: CASSRNVAGGPNEQFF.

The chain employs TRBV28 and TRBJ2-3, with 13 nucleotides matching TRBD2. V was pared by 5 bases and J by 5 bases, with 7 bases of the junction left unmatched. This CDR3 has 16 amino acids. Germline assignment: CDR1 MDHEN and CDR2 SYDVKM. The CDR3 region has the DNA TGTGCCAGCAGTGTCGGACTAGCGGGAGTTGGAGATACGCAGTATTTT. This encodes CASSVGLAGVGDTQYF.

This sequence joins TRBV28 and TRBJ2-1, with D uncertain. Germline loops: CDR1 MDHEN, CDR2 SYDVKM. V gave up 6 bases and J gave up 1 base, with 16 bases separating them. CDR3 length: 16 residues. In DNA form, the CDR3 reads TGTGCCAGCAGGCCACCCACACGAAGATCCTACAATGAGCAGTTCTTC. Translation: CASRPPTRRSYNEQFF.

The genes are TRBV6-6 and TRBJ2-7; a weak D match, TRBD1 (7 bases). Germline values: CDR1 MNHNY, CDR2 SVGAGI (reference sequence). V was pared by 6 bases and J by 5 bases, with 20 bases between. The CDR3 is made up of 15 amino acids. This CDR3 is CASRDPGDRVDEQYF. The DNA for the CDR3 is TGTGCCAGCAGAGATCCGGGAGACAGGGTCGACGAGCAGTACTTC.

J is TRBJ2-3 and V is TRBV5-1, with 12 bases aligning to TRBD2. This CDR3 comprises 16 residues. Germline assignment: CDR1 SGHRS and CDR2 YFSETQ. Unmatched junction bases numbered 9, after V lost 4 bases and J lost 6 bases. This chain's CDR3 is CASSLRLAGVSDTQYF. Here the CDR3 DNA reads TGCGCCAGCAGCCTAAGACTAGCGGGAGTTTCGGATACGCAGTATTTT.

The rearrangement links TRBV4-3 to TRBJ2-3; 10 bases line up with TRBD2. In germline, CDR1 is LGHNA, CDR2 YSLEER. Trimming cost V 1 base and J 4 bases; bases outside gene matches: 8. This CDR3 contains 17 residues. DNA for the CDR3: TGCGCCAGCAGCCAAGGTCTAGCGGGAGCGGCACCAGATACGCAGTATTTT. It yields the protein CASSQGLAGAAPDTQYF.

This clone has only a few counts. The DNA of the CDR3 is TGTGCCAGCAGCATGGGCACTAGCGAGACCTACGAGCAGTACTTC. As protein: CASSMGTSETYEQYF. The chain uses TRBV13 and TRBJ2-7; TRBD2 matches at 7 bases. The germline CDR1 and CDR2 sequences are PRHDT and FYEKMQ (reference sequence). Unmatched junction bases numbered 9, after V lost 5 bases and J lost 2 bases. The CDR3 runs 15 residues.

The chain joins TRBV5-6 to TRBJ2-5; unclear D gene. This CDR3 comprises 12 residues. Looked up from germline, CDR1 is SGHDT and CDR2 is YYEEEE. V shed 2 bases and J shed 4 bases, with 6 bases lying between them. CDR3 DNA: TGTGCCAGCAGCTTAATTCTAGAGACCCAGTACTTC. Amino acid sequence: CASSLILETQYF.

V is TRBV6-1 and J is TRBJ1-1; 8 bases align to TRBD1. This CDR3 contains 15 residues. The V and J ends lost 6 bases and 7 bases, in that order; junction bases with no gene match: 13. CDR1 and CDR2 from the germline V gene are MNHNS and SASEGT. The CDR3 DNA sequence: TGTGCCAGCAGCATCGGCCAGGGGGCGCCGAATGAAGCTTTCTTT. The encoded protein is CASSIGQGAPNEAFF.

The chain employs TRBV28 and TRBJ1-4; D is unresolved. V gave up 2 bases and J gave up 5 bases, with 3 bases separating them. The V gene's germline CDR1 is MDHEN and CDR2 SYDVKM. The CDR3 extends over 12 amino acids. CDR3 in amino acids: CASSLLNEKLFF. CDR3 coding DNA: TGTGCCAGCAGTTTACTGAATGAAAAACTGTTTTTT.

This clone turned up a few times. V gene TRBV7-2 combines with J gene TRBJ2-2; D call uncertain. Per the germline V gene, CDR1 is SGHTA and CDR2 is FQGNSA. The CDR3 has 15 residues. V was shortened by 1 base and J by 4 bases, with 10 bases between the two germline ends. This CDR3 reads CASSLVGSGTGELFF. CDR3 in DNA: TGTGCCAGCAGCTTAGTAGGCTCGGGCACCGGGGAGCTGTTTTTT.

The chain is built from TRBV6-4 and TRBJ2-1; TRBD2 aligns across 9 bases. V trimming: 5 bases; J trimming: 3 bases; junction bases outside the gene matches: 5. This CDR3 has 15 residues. The germline CDR1 and CDR2 sequences are MRHNA and SNTAGT. DNA of the CDR3: TGTGCCAGCAGTTTAGATAGCGGGAGCTACAATGAGCAGTTCTTC. It yields the protein CASSLDSGSYNEQFF.

The chain recombines TRBV9 with TRBJ2-1; TRBD2 aligns across 8 bases. Germline CDR1 reads SGDLS; CDR2 reads YYNGEE. CDR3 length: 17 amino acids. V was clipped by 3 bases and J by 0 bases; unmatched bases: 8. This CDR3 reads CASSASTSGSSYNEQFF. The CDR3 DNA reads TGTGCCAGCAGCGCCTCTACAAGCGGGAGCTCCTACAATGAGCAGTTCTTC.